The T cell receptor (beta chain) described here comes from a study of early T cells in non-severe SARS-CoV-2 infection listed by TCRdb under 2021. In terms of the full investigation: Because TCR sequencing was done on bulk RNA from unsorted whole blood, the alpha and beta chains could not be paired.

Preparation of the library involved 5' RACE. Reads for this sample came from a NextSeq 500. The TCR library protocol attached unique molecular identifiers to individual cDNA molecules to correct for sequencing error and PCR bias. Both TCR alpha and beta chains were sequenced, and tight co-correlation was observed between alpha and beta sequence abundances in each sample. The source study handled its data this way. Decombinator V4 was used to annotate TCR sequences for V gene, J gene and CDR3. Expanded TCRs were defined as changing significantly between any two time points under a Poisson model with p below 0.0001. Abundances of TCRs were expressed as counts per million after normalisation to the total number of TCRs sequenced in each sample. TRAV1-2 paired with TRAJ12, TRAJ20 or TRAJ33 defined MAIT TCRs, while TRAV10 paired with TRAJ18 defined iNKT TCRs. VDJdb, accessed 1 November 2021, was searched for CMV, EBV and SARS-CoV-2 annotated TCRs, excluding TCRs annotated for multiple antigens. TCRdb redid the processing of the public reads, applying fastp at Q25 and MiXCR, and retained in-frame beta chains. Identical CDR3 protein sequences are pooled into one entry, listed with their most common genes and DNA. Here the V and J calls rest on TCRdb's processing, not on the authors' analysis. Counted in this sample were approximately 69,000 distinct CDR3 sequences; 10% to 15% of them appeared once. The ten largest clonotypes hold 5% to 8% of the sample.

From the cysteine up to the phenylalanine, the CDR3 has a length of 15 residues. The CDR3 DNA has 45 bases and is translated from base 1. Of note for this clonotype: Its antigen is still unknown. No clone much larger than this one lies a single base away; base qualities are absent.

What the research found in general, with its limitations: VDJdb matching was skewed toward anti-spike CD8 responses, so virus-specific expansions were likely underestimated and private and CD4 specificities were missed.

A case-control design nested within a healthcare worker cohort in London, UK, was used, with weekly nasopharyngeal swab PCR tests and blood sampling performed. Between 23 and 31 March 2020, the week of the UK lockdown, healthcare workers were enrolled and then followed up weekly for as long as 16 weeks. What was sequenced was whole blood. The sequence was obtained from an adult who was a healthcare worker with PCR-confirmed SARS-CoV-2 infection or an uninfected control (not recorded which). The V and J genes are TRBV12-2 and TRBJ2-2. TRBV12-2 is marked as a pseudogene. The nucleotide sequence is given as TGTGCAAGTCGCTTTAGACATTCGAACACCGGGGAGCTGTTTTTT. Its protein is CASRFRHSNTGELFF.